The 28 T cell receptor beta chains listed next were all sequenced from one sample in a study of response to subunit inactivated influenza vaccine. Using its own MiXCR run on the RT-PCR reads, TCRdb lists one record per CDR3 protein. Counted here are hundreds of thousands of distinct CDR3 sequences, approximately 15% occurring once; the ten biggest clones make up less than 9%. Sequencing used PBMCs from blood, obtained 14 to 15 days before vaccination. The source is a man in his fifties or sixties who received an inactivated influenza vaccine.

This CDR3 reads CAWSALRTLSSGANVLTF. The CDR3 DNA sequence: TGTGCCTGGAGTGCGTTACGGACCCTCAGCTCTGGGGCCAACGTCCTGACTTTC. This chain uses TRBV30 with TRBJ2-6; D is ambiguous. CDR1 GTSNPN and CDR2 SVGIG come from the germline V gene (reference sequence). CDR3 size: 18 residues. V was pared by 1 base and J by 0 bases, with 16 bases between.

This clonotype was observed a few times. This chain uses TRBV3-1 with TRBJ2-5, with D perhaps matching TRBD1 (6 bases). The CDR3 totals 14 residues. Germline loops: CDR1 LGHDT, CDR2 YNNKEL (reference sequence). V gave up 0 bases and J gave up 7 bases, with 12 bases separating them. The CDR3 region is CASSQEDRRGTQYF. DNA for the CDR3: TGTGCCAGCAGCCAAGAAGACAGGCGTGGGACCCAGTACTTC.

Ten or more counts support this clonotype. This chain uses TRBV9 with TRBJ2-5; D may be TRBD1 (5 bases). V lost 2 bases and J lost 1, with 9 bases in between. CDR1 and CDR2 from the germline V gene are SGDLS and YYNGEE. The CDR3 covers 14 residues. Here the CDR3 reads CASSVSGSQETQYF. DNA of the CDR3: TGTGCCAGCAGCGTCTCAGGGTCCCAAGAGACCCAGTACTTC.

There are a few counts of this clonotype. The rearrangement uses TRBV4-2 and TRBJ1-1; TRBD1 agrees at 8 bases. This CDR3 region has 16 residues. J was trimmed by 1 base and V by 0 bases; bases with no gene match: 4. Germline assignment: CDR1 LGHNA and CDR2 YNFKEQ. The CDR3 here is CASSQEPTGGNTEAFF. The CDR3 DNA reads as TGTGCCAGCAGCCAAGAACCCACAGGGGGGAACACTGAAGCTTTCTTT.

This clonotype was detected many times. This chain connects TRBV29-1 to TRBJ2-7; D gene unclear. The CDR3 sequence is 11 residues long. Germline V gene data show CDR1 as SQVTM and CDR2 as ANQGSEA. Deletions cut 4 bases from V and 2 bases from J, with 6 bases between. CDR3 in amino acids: CSVGSTYEQYF. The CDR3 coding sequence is TGCAGCGTTGGTTCCACCTACGAGCAGTACTTC.

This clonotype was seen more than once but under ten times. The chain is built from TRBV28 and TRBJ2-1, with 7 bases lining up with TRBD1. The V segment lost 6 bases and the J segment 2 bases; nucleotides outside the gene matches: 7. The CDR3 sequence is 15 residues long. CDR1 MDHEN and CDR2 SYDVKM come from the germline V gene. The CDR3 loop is CASRIPGQPYNEQFF. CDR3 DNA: TGTGCCAGCAGGATACCGGGACAGCCCTACAATGAGCAGTTCTTC.

For the CDR3, the DNA is TGTGCCAGCAGCCAAGATCAGACTAGCGGGGGCCTGGGGTACGAGCAGTACTTC. Translation gives CASSQDQTSGGLGYEQYF. This chain links TRBV4-2 with TRBJ2-7; 12 bases are a match to TRBD2. This CDR3 comprises 18 residues. V lost 0 bases and J lost 4; bases outside the gene matches: 10. Looked up from germline, CDR1 is LGHNA and CDR2 is YNFKEQ.

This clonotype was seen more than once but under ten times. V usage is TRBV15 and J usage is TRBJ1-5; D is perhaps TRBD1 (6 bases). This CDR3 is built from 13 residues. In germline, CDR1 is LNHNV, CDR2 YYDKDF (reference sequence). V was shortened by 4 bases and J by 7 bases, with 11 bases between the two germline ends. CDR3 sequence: CATSTGVGQPQHF. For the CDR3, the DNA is TGTGCCACCAGCACAGGGGTAGGACAGCCCCAGCATTTT.

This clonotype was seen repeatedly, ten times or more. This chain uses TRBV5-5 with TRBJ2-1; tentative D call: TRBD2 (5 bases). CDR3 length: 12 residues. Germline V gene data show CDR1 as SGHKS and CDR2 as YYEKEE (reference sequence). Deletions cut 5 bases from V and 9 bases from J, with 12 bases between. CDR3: CASRRELFEQFF. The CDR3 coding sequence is TGTGCCAGCAGAAGGGAGTTGTTTGAGCAGTTCTTC.

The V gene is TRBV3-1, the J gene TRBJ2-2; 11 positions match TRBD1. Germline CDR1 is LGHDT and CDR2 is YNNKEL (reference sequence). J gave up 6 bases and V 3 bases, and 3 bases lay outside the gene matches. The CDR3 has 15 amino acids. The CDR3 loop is CASSHRTGGSGELFF. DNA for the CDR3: TGTGCCAGCAGCCATAGGACAGGGGGCTCCGGGGAGCTGTTTTTT.

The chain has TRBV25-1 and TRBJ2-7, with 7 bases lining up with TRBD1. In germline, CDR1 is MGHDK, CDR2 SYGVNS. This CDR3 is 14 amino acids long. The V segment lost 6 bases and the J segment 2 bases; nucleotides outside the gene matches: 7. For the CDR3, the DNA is TGTGCCAGCAGGGTTACAGGGGCCCCCTACGAGCAGTACTTC. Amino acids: CASRVTGAPYEQYF.

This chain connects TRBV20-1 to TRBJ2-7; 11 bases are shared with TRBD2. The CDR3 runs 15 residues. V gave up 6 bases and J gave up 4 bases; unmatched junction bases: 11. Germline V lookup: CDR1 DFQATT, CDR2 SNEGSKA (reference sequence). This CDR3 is CSASRGTSGPYEQYF. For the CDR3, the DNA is TGCAGTGCCTCACGCGGGACTAGCGGTCCATACGAGCAGTACTTC.

The CDR3 nucleotides read TGCGCCAGCAGCCAAGATCGGGGAGTTGGCAATCAGCCCCAGCATTTT. It translates to CASSQDRGVGNQPQHF. J is TRBJ1-5 and V is TRBV4-3; D gene uncertain. The CDR3 length is 16 residues. Looked up from germline, CDR1 is LGHNA and CDR2 is YSLEER. V was shortened by 0 bases and J by 2 bases, with 11 bases between the two germline ends.

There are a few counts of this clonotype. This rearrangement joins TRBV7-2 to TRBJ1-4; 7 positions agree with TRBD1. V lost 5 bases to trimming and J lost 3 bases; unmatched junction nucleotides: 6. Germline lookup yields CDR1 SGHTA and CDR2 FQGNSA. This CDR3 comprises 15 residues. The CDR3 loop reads CASSKEGGPNEKLFF. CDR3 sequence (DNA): TGTGCCAGCAGCAAAGAAGGGGGCCCTAATGAAAAACTGTTTTTT.

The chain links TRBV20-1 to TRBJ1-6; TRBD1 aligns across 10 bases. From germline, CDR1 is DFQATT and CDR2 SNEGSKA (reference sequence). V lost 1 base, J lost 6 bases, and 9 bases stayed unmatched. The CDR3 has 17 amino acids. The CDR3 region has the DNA TGCAGTGCTAGAGTCCCTTCCGGGACAGGGGTTAATTCACCCCTCCACTTT. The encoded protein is CSARVPSGTGVNSPLHF.

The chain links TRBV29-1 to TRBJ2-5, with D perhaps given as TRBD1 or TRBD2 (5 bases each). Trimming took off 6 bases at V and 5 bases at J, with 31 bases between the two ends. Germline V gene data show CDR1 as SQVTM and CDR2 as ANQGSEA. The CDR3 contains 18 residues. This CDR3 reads CSVAPPGPALQIRETQYF. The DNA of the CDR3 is TGCAGCGTCGCCCCCCCGGGACCCGCTTTACAAATACGGGAGACCCAGTACTTC.

CDR3 coding DNA: TGTGCCAGCAGTCCCGTAGTTGGGGACAACCGGGACCCCAGGGTAGAGCAGTTCTTC. Translation: CASSPVVGDNRDPRVEQFF. This rearrangement joins TRBV25-1 to TRBJ2-1; D perhaps matches TRBD1 (6 bases). CDR1 and CDR2 from the germline V gene are MGHDK and SYGVNS. The CDR3 has 19 amino acids. Trimming left V 5 bases short and J 10 bases short, with 33 bases between.

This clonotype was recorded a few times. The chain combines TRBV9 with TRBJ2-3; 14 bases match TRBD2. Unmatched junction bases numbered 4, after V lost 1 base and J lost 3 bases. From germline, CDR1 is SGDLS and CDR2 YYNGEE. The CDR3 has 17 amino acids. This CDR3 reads CASSVSGTSGSTDTQYF. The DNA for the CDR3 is TGTGCCAGCAGCGTAAGCGGGACTAGCGGGAGTACAGATACGCAGTATTTT.

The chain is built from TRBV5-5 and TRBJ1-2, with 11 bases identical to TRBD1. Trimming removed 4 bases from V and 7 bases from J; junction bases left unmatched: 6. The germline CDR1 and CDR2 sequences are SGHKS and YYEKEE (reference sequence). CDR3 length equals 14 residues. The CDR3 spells CASSGQGAMGGYTF. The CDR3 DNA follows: TGTGCCAGCAGCGGACAGGGGGCGATGGGTGGCTACACCTTC. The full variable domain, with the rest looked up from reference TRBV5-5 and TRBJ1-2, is DAGVTQSPTHLIKTRGQQVTLRCSPISGHKSVSWYQQVLGQGPQFIFQYYEKEERGRGNFPDRFSARQFPNYSSELNVNALLLGDSALYLCASSGQGAMGGYTFGSGTRLTVV.

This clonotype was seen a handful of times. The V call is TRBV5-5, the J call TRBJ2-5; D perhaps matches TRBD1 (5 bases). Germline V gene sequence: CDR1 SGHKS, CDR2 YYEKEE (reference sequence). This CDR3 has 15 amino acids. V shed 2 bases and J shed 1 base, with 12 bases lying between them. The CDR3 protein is CASSFGAETQETQYF. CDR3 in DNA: TGTGCCAGCAGCTTTGGGGCGGAAACCCAAGAGACCCAGTACTTC.

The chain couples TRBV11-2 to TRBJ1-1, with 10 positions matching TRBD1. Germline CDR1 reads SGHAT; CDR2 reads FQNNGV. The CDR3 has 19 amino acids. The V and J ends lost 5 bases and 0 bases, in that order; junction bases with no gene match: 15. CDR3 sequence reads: CASSPIPGQGLRMNTEAFF. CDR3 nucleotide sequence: TGTGCCAGCAGCCCAATTCCGGGACAGGGGCTGAGAATGAACACTGAAGCTTTCTTT.

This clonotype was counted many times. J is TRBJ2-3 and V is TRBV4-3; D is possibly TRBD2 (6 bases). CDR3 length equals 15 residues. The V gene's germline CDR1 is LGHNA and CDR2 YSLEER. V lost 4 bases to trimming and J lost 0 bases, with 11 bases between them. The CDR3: CASSRGGVSTDTQYF. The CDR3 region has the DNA TGCGCCAGCAGCCGGGGCGGGGTTAGCACAGATACGCAGTATTTT.

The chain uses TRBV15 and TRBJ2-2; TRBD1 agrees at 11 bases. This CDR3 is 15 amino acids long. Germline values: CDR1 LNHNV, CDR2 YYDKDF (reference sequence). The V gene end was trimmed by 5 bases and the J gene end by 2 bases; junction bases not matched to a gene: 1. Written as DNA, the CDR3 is TGTGCCACCAGCCGGACAGGGGGCAACACCGGGGAGCTGTTTTTT. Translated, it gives CATSRTGGNTGELFF.

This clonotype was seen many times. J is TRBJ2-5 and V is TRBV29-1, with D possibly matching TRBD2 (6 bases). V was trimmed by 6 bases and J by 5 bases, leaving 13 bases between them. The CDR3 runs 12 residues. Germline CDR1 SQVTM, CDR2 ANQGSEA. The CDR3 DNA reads TGCAGCGTGAAGACTAGAGGCGAGACCCAGTACTTC. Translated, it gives CSVKTRGETQYF.

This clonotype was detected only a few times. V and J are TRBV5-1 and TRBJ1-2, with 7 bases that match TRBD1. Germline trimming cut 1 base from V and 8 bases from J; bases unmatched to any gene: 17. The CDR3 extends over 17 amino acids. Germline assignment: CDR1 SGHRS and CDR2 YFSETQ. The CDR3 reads CASSLSGFNEGAEGYTF. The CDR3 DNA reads TGCGCCAGCAGCTTGAGTGGTTTCAACGAGGGGGCAGAGGGCTACACCTTC. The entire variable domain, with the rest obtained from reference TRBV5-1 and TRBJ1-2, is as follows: KAGVTQTPRYLIKTRGQQVTLSCSPISGHRSVSWYQQTPGQGLQFLFEYFSETQRNKGNFPGRFSGRQFSNSRSEMNVSTLELGDSALYLCASSLSGFNEGAEGYTFGSGTRLTVV.

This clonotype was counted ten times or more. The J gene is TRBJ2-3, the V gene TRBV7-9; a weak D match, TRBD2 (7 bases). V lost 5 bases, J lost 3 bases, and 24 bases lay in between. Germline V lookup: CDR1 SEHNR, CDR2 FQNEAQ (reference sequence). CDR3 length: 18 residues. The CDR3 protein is CASSRPEGVAGWTDTQYF. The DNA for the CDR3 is TGTGCCAGCAGCCGCCCCGAGGGGGTAGCGGGTTGGACAGATACGCAGTATTTT.

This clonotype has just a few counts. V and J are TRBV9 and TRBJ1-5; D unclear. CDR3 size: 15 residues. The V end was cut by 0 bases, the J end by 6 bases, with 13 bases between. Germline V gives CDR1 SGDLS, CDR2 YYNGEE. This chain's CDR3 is CASSVGLSEGQPQHF. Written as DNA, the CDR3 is TGTGCCAGCAGCGTAGGCCTCTCCGAGGGTCAGCCCCAGCATTTT.

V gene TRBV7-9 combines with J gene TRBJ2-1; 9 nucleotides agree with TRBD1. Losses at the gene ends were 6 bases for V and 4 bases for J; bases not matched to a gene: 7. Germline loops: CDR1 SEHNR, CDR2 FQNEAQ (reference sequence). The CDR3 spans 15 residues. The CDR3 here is CASSIPGQGYNEQFF. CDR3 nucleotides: TGTGCCAGCAGTATACCGGGACAGGGATACAATGAGCAGTTCTTC.